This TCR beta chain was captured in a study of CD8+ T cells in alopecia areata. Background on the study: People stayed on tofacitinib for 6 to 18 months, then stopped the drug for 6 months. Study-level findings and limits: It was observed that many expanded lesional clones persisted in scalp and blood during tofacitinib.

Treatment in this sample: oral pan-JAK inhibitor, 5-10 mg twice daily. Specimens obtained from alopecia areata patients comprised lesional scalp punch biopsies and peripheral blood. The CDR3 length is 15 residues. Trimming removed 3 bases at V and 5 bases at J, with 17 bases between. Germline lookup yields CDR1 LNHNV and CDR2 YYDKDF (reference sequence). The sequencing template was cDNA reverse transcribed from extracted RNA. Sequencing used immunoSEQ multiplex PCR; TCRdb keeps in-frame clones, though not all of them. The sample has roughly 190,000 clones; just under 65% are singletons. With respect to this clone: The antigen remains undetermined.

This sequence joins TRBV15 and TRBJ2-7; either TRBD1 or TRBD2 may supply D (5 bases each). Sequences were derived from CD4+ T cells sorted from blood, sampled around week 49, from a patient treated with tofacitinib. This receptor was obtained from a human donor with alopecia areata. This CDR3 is CATSRGSVQGHEQYF. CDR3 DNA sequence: TGTGCCACCAGCAGGGGATCTGTCCAGGGACACGAGCAGTACTTC.